The rows below give T cell receptor beta chains drawn from one sample of a study of persistence of HIV-infected CD4 T cells. What these receptors recognize is not known. Sequencing used immunoSEQ multiplex PCR; TCRdb keeps in-frame clones, though not all of them. The sample yields about 33,000 clones, roughly four fifths seen once. Here the sequenced sample was CD4+ T cells sorted from PBMCs after roughly 18-hour stimulation, taken from a patient who received antiretroviral therapy. The origin of the receptors is an adult man with HIV who was CMV-seropositive. Each CDR3 is given without its conserved first and last residue. The order of the fields is V gene, J gene, CDR3 protein.

v_call: TRBV2
j_call: TRBJ1-1
cdr3_aa: ASSEGRVNTEAF

v_call: TRBV7-2
j_call: TRBJ1-1
cdr3_aa: ASSLTGGTEAF

v_call: TRBV7-2
j_call: TRBJ2-1
cdr3_aa: ASSGSKTGGYEQF

v_call: TRBV28
j_call: TRBJ1-6
cdr3_aa: ASSRIGTVVHSPLH

v_call: TRBV7-9
j_call: TRBJ1-1
cdr3_aa: ASSFTENTEAF

v_call: TRBV4-3
j_call: TRBJ1-4
cdr3_aa: ASSQDGQTNEKLF

v_call: TRBV5-4
j_call: TRBJ1-1
cdr3_aa: ASSLDMAGMDTEAF

v_call: TRBV7-2
j_call: TRBJ2-7
cdr3_aa: ASSLRHSYEQY

v_call: TRBV30
j_call: TRBJ1-2
cdr3_aa: AWAPQGVNYGYT

v_call: TRBV7-2
j_call: TRBJ2-3
cdr3_aa: ASSLRGASTDTQY

v_call: TRBV2
j_call: TRBJ2-5
cdr3_aa: ASGELKETQY

v_call: TRBV18
j_call: TRBJ1-6
cdr3_aa: ASSARRGFGSPLH

v_call: TRBV6-2/TRBV6-3
j_call: TRBJ1-5
cdr3_aa: ASSYDPGYNQPQH

v_call: TRBV7-9
j_call: TRBJ2-7
cdr3_aa: ASSLPGAKGYEQY

v_call: TRBV7-2
j_call: TRBJ2-2
cdr3_aa: ASSLWGQGNTGELF

v_call: TRBV15
j_call: TRBJ1-6
cdr3_aa: ATSSSTNSPLH

v_call: TRBV5-6
j_call: TRBJ1-2
cdr3_aa: ASSSQGYGYT

v_call: TRBV7-2
j_call: TRBJ2-1
cdr3_aa: ASSESSVGGEQF

v_call: TRBV4-1
j_call: TRBJ1-2
cdr3_aa: ASSQAGKANYGYT

v_call: TRBV19
j_call: TRBJ2-7
cdr3_aa: ASSLRGTDSYEQY

v_call: TRBV7-2
j_call: TRBJ2-7
cdr3_aa: ASSLQGTGYEQY

v_call: TRBV7-2
j_call: TRBJ2-5
cdr3_aa: ASSLAGGGETQY

v_call: TRBV2
j_call: TRBJ1-2
cdr3_aa: ASSVLKGLSTGYT

v_call: TRBV7-3
j_call: TRBJ2-1
cdr3_aa: ASSRDPIIGNEQF

v_call: TRBV28
j_call: TRBJ1-2
cdr3_aa: ASREIGTGVGGYT

v_call: TRBV5-1
j_call: TRBJ2-7
cdr3_aa: ASSPGTADLWGYEQY

v_call: TRBV7-8
j_call: TRBJ1-1
cdr3_aa: ASSRGGLNTEAF

v_call: TRBV6-5
j_call: TRBJ1-5
cdr3_aa: ASRPGAYSNQPQH

v_call: TRBV14
j_call: TRBJ2-2
cdr3_aa: ASSLQTTGELF

v_call: TRBV7-9
j_call: TRBJ2-1
cdr3_aa: ASSSPAGLANEQF

v_call: TRBV18
j_call: TRBJ1-4
cdr3_aa: ASSQGRSEKLF

v_call: TRBV6-1
j_call: TRBJ2-6
cdr3_aa: ASSEPPGQLRSGANVLT

v_call: TRBV19
j_call: TRBJ1-2
cdr3_aa: ASSPGWVGIYGYT

v_call: TRBV3-1/TRBV3-2
j_call: TRBJ2-5
cdr3_aa: ASSSTPGTAIEETQY

v_call: TRBV7-9
j_call: TRBJ1-1
cdr3_aa: ASSLGVGRNTEAF

v_call: TRBV18
j_call: TRBJ2-1
cdr3_aa: ASSPVGGSYNEQF

v_call: TRBV19
j_call: TRBJ1-4
cdr3_aa: ASRTGNEKLF

v_call: TRBV4-1
j_call: TRBJ2-2
cdr3_aa: ASSHTGPPTGELF

v_call: TRBV7-2
j_call: TRBJ2-1
cdr3_aa: ASSPSGGYNEQF

v_call: TRBV7-2
j_call: TRBJ1-4
cdr3_aa: ASSQGALQGTEKLF

v_call: TRBV7-8
j_call: TRBJ2-3
cdr3_aa: ASSLGGVPTDTQY

v_call: TRBV6-5
j_call: TRBJ1-2
cdr3_aa: ASSYSSHGGYGYT

v_call: TRBV19
j_call: TRBJ2-3
cdr3_aa: ASSKYKGDTDTQY

v_call: TRBV5-1
j_call: TRBJ2-7
cdr3_aa: ASSNFTVRYEQY

v_call: TRBV5-1
j_call: TRBJ1-4
cdr3_aa: ASSFSGLTNEKLF

v_call: TRBV7-2
j_call: TRBJ1-2
cdr3_aa: ASSLARQGRGYT

v_call: TRBV12-3/TRBV12-4
j_call: TRBJ1-3
cdr3_aa: ASSLDSGNTIY

v_call: TRBV10-2
j_call: TRBJ1-5
cdr3_aa: ASSGRNSNQPQH

v_call: TRBV7-2
j_call: TRBJ2-3
cdr3_aa: ASSFRGSGTDTQY

v_call: TRBV6-2/TRBV6-3
j_call: TRBJ1-2
cdr3_aa: ASSYFLTGRKVDYGYT

v_call: TRBV6-1
j_call: TRBJ1-2
cdr3_aa: ASSEGAIYYT

v_call: TRBV12-5
j_call: TRBJ2-2
cdr3_aa: ASGGGLAGTGELF

v_call: TRBV27
j_call: TRBJ1-2
cdr3_aa: ASSGLRDYGYT

v_call: TRBV5-1
j_call: TRBJ1-3
cdr3_aa: ASSLAGGDAGNTIY

v_call: TRBV18
j_call: TRBJ2-5
cdr3_aa: ASSRIPGVGETQY

v_call: TRBV6-2/TRBV6-3
j_call: TRBJ1-1
cdr3_aa: ASSPTANTEAF

v_call: TRBV5-1
j_call: TRBJ2-5
cdr3_aa: ASNLGGSQETQY

v_call: TRBV23-1
j_call: TRBJ1-5
cdr3_aa: ASSLPRHPGVGQPQH